The present T cell receptor (beta chain) was sequenced within a study of blood T cell repertoires in COVID-19. As for the study in general: Samples of COVID-19 (acute and convalescent) were obtained from the United States, Italy and Spain. PBMCs, B-cell-depleted T cells, or T cells were the source of the cDNA or gDNA that made up the material.

Clones were sequenced by immunoSEQ multiplex PCR, and TCRdb holds only the in-frame ones, with some missing. The sample has over 250,000 clones, roughly 88% seen once; the top ten hold 9.5% to 11%. Trimming left V 3 bases short and J 3 bases short, with 5 bases between. The germline CDR1 and CDR2 sequences are WSHSY and SAAADI. The CDR3 is 12 residues long. The rearrangement uses TRBV10-2 and TRBJ1-1; D not resolved. The source material was peripheral blood. This clonotype originated in a woman in her 70s with acute or convalescent COVID-19. The chain's CDR3 is CASSDRYTEAFF. As DNA, the CDR3 is TGCGCCAGCAGTGACAGATACACTGAAGCTTTCTTT.